The 11 T cell receptor beta chains listed next were all sequenced from one sample in a study of cytomegalovirus exposure and HLA in healthy donors. Both 60 Vbeta primers and 13 Jbeta primers went into the PCR. The table came from immunoSEQ multiplex PCR; TCRdb's copy has only in-frame clones and leaves some out. The sample consists of 80,000 or so clones, more than 60% of them appearing once. Sequenced material: PBMCs. The receptor source for this set is a man aged 50-59 years in good health and CMV-seropositive.

This clone was detected only once. This chain connects TRBV30 to TRBJ2-7, with D possibly TRBD1 on 6 matching bases. Germline V gene data show CDR1 as GTSNPN and CDR2 as SVGIG (reference sequence). The CDR3 sequence is 13 residues long. V shed 7 bases and J shed 2 bases, with 15 bases lying between them. The CDR3, as DNA: TGTGCCTCATCCCCGGGACAAACCTACGAGCAGTACTTC. This gives the protein CASSPGQTYEQYF. Full variable domain (missing parts from reference TRBV30 and TRBJ2-7): SQTIHQWPATLVQPVGSPLSLECTVEGTSNPNLYWYRQAAGRGLQLLFYSVGIGQISSEVPQNLSASRPQDRQFILSSKKLLLSDSGFYLCASSPGQTYEQYFGPGTRLTVT.

The chain carries TRBV7-6 and TRBJ2-3; 13 bases align to TRBD2. CDR3 length equals 17 residues. The J segment lost 4 bases and the V segment lost 3 bases, leaving 7 bases of the junction unmatched. In germline, CDR1 is SGHVS, CDR2 FNYEAQ. The chain's CDR3 is CASSFATSGRAADTQYF. CDR3 bases: TGTGCCAGCAGCTTCGCAACTAGCGGGAGGGCCGCAGATACGCAGTATTTT.

The J gene is TRBJ1-1, the V gene TRBV6-5, with 7 positions matching TRBD1. V lost 2 bases to trimming and J lost 4 bases; unmatched junction nucleotides: 4. Per germline, CDR1 MNHEY and CDR2 SVGAGI. The CDR3 is made up of 14 amino acids. The CDR3 loop reads CASSYGGQSTEAFF. The CDR3 nucleotides are TGTGCCAGCAGTTACGGGGGACAGTCCACTGAAGCTTTCTTT.

The genes are TRBV9 and TRBJ1-1; D possibly corresponds to TRBD1 (5 bases). The V gene lost 0 bases and the J gene lost 0 bases, with 12 bases spanning the gap. The V gene's germline CDR1 is SGDLS and CDR2 YYNGEE. The CDR3 is 16 residues long. CDR3 bases: TGTGCCAGCAGCGTAGGGGGAGGGACCTTGAACACTGAAGCTTTCTTT. Translated, it gives CASSVGGGTLNTEAFF. Looking up the rest from reference TRBV9 and TRBJ1-1 gives the full variable domain: DSGVTQTPKHLITATGQRVTLRCSPRSGDLSVYWYQQSLDQGLQFLIQYYNGEERAKGNILERFSAQQFPDLHSELNLSSLELGDSALYFCASSVGGGTLNTEAFFGQGTRLTVV.

This chain connects TRBV7-3 to TRBJ2-3; 7 bases match TRBD2. In germline, CDR1 is SGHTA, CDR2 FQGTGA. The CDR3 extends over 16 amino acids. J lost 4 bases, V lost 1 base, and 8 bases had no gene match. The CDR3 bases are TGTGCCAGCAGCTTAATTCGGGGAGGGCCCCCAGATACGCAGTATTTT. Translating gives CASSLIRGGPPDTQYF.

The V call is TRBV30, the J call TRBJ1-3, with TRBD1 matching over 9 bases. The CDR3 runs to 13 residues. Germline CDR1 is GTSNPN and CDR2 is SVGIG (reference sequence). Trimming cost V 6 bases and J 4 bases; bases outside gene matches: 4. The CDR3 here is CACGTGNGNTIYF. CDR3 DNA sequence: TGTGCCTGCGGGACAGGGAACGGAAACACCATATATTTT.

The chain carries TRBV19 and TRBJ1-4; 7 positions match TRBD1. Germline CDR1 LNHDA, CDR2 SQIVND (reference sequence). The CDR3 consists of 17 residues. V trimming: 0 bases; J trimming: 4 bases; junction bases outside the gene matches: 8. Written as DNA, the CDR3 is TGTGCCAGTAGTATAGATCGTAGGGGGCTAGGTAATGAAAAACTGTTTTTT. Protein sequence: CASSIDRRGLGNEKLFF.

This clone was seen a handful of times. The gene calls are TRBV6-6 and TRBJ2-7; 10 nucleotides line up with TRBD2. J lost 3 bases, V lost 6 bases, and 8 bases had no gene match. This CDR3 has 15 residues. CDR1 and CDR2 from the germline V gene are MNHNY and SVGAGI (reference sequence). The CDR3 DNA reads TGTGCCAGCAGGCGAGGGACTAGCGTACTCTACGAGCAGTACTTC. Translated: CASRRGTSVLYEQYF.

The rearrangement uses TRBV6-5 and TRBJ1-2; TRBD1 aligns across 10 bases. V shed 0 bases and J 6 bases; nucleotides not matched to a gene: 7. Germline lookup yields CDR1 MNHEY and CDR2 SVGAGI. The CDR3 contains 16 residues. CDR3 amino acids: CASSYSKGQGSNGYTF. The CDR3 coding sequence is TGTGCCAGCAGTTACTCGAAGGGACAGGGGAGCAATGGCTACACCTTC.

The chain combines TRBV7-2 with TRBJ2-7, with D maybe TRBD1 (6 bases). Trimming left V 5 bases short and J 0 bases short, with 11 bases between. The CDR3 sequence is 14 residues long. Germline CDR1 is SGHTA and CDR2 is FQGNSA. The CDR3 nucleotides are TGTGCCAGCAGCGCCCGGGACACCTCCTACGAGCAGTACTTC. The encoded protein is CASSARDTSYEQYF.

The CDR3 is CASGLSNRGQGNTIYF. CDR3 DNA sequence: TGTGCTAGTGGTTTGTCCAACCGCGGACAGGGAAACACCATATATTTT. This chain links TRBV12-5 with TRBJ1-3; maybe TRBD1 (6 bases). The germline V and J ends were trimmed by 2 bases and 4 bases, with 15 bases remaining between them. This CDR3 contains 16 residues. Germline V CDR1 and CDR2: LGHNT, FRNRAP.